The clone carrying this T cell receptor beta chain appeared once. These data come from a study of technical replicates of blood from a few donors. Libraries were prepared by immunoSEQ multiplex PCR; TCRdb keeps only in-frame clonotypes and omits some of them. The table has 55,000 to 75,000 clones, 90% to 95% seen once. Germline V gives CDR1 MDHEN, CDR2 SYDVKM. The V and J ends lost 8 bases and 6 bases respectively, with 11 bases between them. This CDR3 has 12 residues. Source material: PBMCs. The V and J genes are TRBV28 and TRBJ1-5; D remains ambiguous. The TCR comes from a human donor in good health. Some clones in this sample may be carry-over from other donors' samples. The CDR3 coding sequence is TGTGCCAGCTCGGTCATTGGTCAGCCCCAGCATTTT. Translated: CASSVIGQPQHF.